This T cell receptor beta chain was sequenced for a study of cytomegalovirus exposure and HLA in healthy donors. In the study overall: Earlier, 100 million to 130 million unique TCR beta sequences were recovered from about 200 million T cells by an analysis. Findings of the study overall: Cytomegalovirus-associated TCR beta chains were listed, numbering roughly 150. By HLA locus, TCR association rates varied in a later analysis, with DRB1 showing the most and HLA-C the fewest.

This CDR3 has 13 amino acids. Trimming at V came to 6 bases and at J to 5 bases, leaving 4 bases not matched to a gene. The germline V gene encodes CDR1 MRHNA and CDR2 SNTAGT. In this sample, this clone turned up once. Its target is not known. Both 60 Vbeta primers and 13 Jbeta primers went into the PCR. Libraries were prepared by immunoSEQ multiplex PCR; TCRdb keeps only in-frame clonotypes and omits some of them. The repertoire consists of about 120,000 clones, with roughly 77% occurring once and the leading ten covering 1.5% to 2%. The genes are TRBV6-4 and TRBJ2-7, with 10 bases aligning to TRBD1. The sequence was obtained from a man in his forties in good health and CMV-seronegative. Input material: PBMCs. The DNA of the CDR3 is TGTGCCAGCAGCAGGGACAGGGGCGACGAGCAGTACTTC. Its protein product is CASSRDRGDEQYF.